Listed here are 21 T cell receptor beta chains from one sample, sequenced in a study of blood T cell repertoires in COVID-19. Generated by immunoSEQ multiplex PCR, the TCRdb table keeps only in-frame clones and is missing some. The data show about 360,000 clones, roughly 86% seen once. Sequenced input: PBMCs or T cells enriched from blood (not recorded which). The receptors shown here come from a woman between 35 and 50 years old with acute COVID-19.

Here the CDR3 reads CASSVQGGSLNTEAFF. In DNA, the CDR3 is TGTGCCAGCAGTGTACAGGGCGGCTCATTGAACACTGAAGCTTTCTTT. The rearrangement joins TRBV25-1 to TRBJ1-1; D might be TRBD1 (6 bases). The V end was cut by 4 bases, the J end by 0 bases, with 15 bases between. This CDR3 contains 16 residues. Germline V gives CDR1 MGHDK, CDR2 SYGVNS.

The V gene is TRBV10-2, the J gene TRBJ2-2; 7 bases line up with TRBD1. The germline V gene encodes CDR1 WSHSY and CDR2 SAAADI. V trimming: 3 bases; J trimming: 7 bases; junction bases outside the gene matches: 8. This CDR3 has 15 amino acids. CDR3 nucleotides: TGCGCCAGCAGTGAAAGAGGGGGCGCAGGCGGGGAGCTGTTTTTT. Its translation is CASSERGGAGGELFF.

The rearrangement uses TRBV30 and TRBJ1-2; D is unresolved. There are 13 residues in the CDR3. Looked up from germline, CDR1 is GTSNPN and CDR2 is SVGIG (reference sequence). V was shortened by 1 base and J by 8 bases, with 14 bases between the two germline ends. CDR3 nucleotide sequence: TGTGCCTGGAGTGATACCGCTTCTAGGGGCTACACCTTC. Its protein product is CAWSDTASRGYTF.

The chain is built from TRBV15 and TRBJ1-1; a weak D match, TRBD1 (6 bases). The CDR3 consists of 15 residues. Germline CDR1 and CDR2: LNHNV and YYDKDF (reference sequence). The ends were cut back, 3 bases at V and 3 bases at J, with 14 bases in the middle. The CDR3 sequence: CATSSGTSRDTEAFF. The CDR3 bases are TGTGCCACCAGCAGCGGGACATCGAGGGACACTGAAGCTTTCTTT.

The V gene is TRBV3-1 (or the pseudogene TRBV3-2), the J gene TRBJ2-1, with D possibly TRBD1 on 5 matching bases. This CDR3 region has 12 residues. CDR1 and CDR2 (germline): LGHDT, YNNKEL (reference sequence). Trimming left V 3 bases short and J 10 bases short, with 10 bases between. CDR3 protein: CASSHYRREQFF. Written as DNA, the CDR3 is TGTGCCAGCAGCCATTACAGGCGGGAGCAGTTCTTC.

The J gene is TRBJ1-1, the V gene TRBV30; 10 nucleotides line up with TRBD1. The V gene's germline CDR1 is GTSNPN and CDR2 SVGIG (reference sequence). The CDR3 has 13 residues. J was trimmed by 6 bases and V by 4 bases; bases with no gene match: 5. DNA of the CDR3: TGTGCCTGGACGGGACAGGGGATCGCTGAAGCTTTCTTT. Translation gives CAWTGQGIAEAFF.

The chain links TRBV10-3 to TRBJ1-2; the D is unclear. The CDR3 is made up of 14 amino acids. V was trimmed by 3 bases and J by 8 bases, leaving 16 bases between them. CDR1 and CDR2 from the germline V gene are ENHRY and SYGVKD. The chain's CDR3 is CAISDPHEATGYTF. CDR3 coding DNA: TGTGCCATCAGTGACCCCCATGAGGCGACGGGCTACACCTTC.

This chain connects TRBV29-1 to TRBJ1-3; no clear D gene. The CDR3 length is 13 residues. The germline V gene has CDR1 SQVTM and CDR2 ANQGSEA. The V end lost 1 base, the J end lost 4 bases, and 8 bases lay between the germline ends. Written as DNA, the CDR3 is TGCAGCGTTGAAGCTTCTAGCGGAAACACCATATATTTT. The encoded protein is CSVEASSGNTIYF. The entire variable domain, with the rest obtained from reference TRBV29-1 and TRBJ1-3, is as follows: SAVISQKPSRDICQRGTSLTIQCQVDSQVTMMFWYRQQPGQSLTLIATANQGSEATYESGFVIDKFPISRPNLTFSTLTVSNMSPEDSSIYLCSVEASSGNTIYFGEGSWLTVV.

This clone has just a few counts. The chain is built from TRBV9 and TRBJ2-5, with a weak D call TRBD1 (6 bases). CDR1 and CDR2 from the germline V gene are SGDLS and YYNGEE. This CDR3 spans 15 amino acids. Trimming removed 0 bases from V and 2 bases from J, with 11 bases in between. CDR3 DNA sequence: TGTGCCAGCAGCGTAGGGACAGCGCTTCAAGAGACCCAGTACTTC. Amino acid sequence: CASSVGTALQETQYF. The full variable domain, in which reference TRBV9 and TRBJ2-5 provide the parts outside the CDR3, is DSGVTQTPKHLITATGQRVTLRCSPRSGDLSVYWYQQSLDQGLQFLIQYYNGEERAKGNILERFSAQQFPDLHSELNLSSLELGDSALYFCASSVGTALQETQYFGPGTRLLVL.

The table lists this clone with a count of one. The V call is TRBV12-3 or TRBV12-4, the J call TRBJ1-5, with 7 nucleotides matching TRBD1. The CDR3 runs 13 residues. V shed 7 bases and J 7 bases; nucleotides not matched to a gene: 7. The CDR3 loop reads CASKPQGRQPQHF. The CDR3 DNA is TGTGCCAGCAAACCACAGGGGAGACAGCCCCAGCATTTT.

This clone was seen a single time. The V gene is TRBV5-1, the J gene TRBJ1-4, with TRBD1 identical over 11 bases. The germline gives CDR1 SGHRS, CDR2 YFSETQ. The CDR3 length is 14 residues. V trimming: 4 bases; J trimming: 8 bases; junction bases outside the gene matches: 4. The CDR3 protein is CASSLWTGGEKLFF. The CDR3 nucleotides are TGCGCCAGCAGCCTATGGACAGGGGGCGAAAAACTGTTTTTT.

For the CDR3, the DNA is TGTGCCACCAGCGGCCTCGGGACACAGGTGAACACCGGGGAGCTGTTTTTT. Its protein product is CATSGLGTQVNTGELFF. This chain connects TRBV15 to TRBJ2-2, with D possibly being TRBD1 (6 bases). Germline CDR1 and CDR2: LNHNV and YYDKDF (reference sequence). The germline V and J ends were trimmed by 5 bases and 1 base, with 17 bases remaining between them. The CDR3 is made up of 17 amino acids.

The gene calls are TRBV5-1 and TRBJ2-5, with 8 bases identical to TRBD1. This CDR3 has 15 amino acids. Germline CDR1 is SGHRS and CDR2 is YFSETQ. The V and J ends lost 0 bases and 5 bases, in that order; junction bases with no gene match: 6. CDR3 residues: CASSLVGQGRETQYF. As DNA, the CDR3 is TGCGCCAGCAGCTTGGTTGGACAGGGACGGGAGACCCAGTACTTC.

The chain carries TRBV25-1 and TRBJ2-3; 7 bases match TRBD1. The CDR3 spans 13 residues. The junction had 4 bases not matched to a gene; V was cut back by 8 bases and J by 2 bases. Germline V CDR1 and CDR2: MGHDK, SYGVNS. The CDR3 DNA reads TGTGCCAGCGGTGGGACAGCCACAGATACGCAGTATTTT. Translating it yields CASGGTATDTQYF.

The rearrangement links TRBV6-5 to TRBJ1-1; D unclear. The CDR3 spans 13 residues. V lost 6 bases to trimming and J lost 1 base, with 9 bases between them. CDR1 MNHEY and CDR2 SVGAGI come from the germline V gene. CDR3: CASSISENTEAFF. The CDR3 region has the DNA TGTGCCAGCAGCATTTCAGAGAACACTGAAGCTTTCTTT.

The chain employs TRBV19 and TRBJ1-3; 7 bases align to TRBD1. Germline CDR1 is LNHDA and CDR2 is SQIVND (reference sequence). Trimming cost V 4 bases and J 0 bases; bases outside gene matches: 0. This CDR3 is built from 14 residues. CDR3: CASSTGGSGNTIYF. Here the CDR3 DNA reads TGTGCCAGTAGTACAGGGGGCTCTGGAAACACCATATATTTT.

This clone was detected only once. The CDR3 is CASSFELAGSYEQYF. The CDR3 nucleotides are TGTGCCAGCAGCTTCGAACTAGCGGGCTCCTACGAGCAGTACTTC. The V and J genes are TRBV5-4 and TRBJ2-7; the match to TRBD2 covers 9 bases. CDR1 is SGHNT and CDR2 is YYREEE in the germline V gene (reference sequence). V dropped 2 bases and J dropped 0; count of bases not matched to a gene: 3. This CDR3 has 15 amino acids.

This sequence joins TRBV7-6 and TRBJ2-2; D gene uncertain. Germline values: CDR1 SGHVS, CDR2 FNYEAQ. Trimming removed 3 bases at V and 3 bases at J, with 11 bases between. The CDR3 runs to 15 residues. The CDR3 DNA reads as TGTGCCAGCAGCTTTTGGCAGGCCCACACCGGGGAGCTGTTTTTT. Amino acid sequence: CASSFWQAHTGELFF. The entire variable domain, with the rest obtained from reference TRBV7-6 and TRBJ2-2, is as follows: GAGVSQSPRYKVTKRGQDVALRCDPISGHVSLYWYRQALGQGPEFLTYFNYEAQQDKSGLPNDRFSAERPEGSISTLTIQRTEQRDSAMYRCASSFWQAHTGELFFGEGSRLTVL.

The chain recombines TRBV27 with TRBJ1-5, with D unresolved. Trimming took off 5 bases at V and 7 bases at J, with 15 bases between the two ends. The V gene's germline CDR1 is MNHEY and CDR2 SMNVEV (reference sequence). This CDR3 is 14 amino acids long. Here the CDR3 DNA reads TGTGCCAGCAGTCCAGCGGCGGGATCCCAGCCCCAGCATTTT. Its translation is CASSPAAGSQPQHF.

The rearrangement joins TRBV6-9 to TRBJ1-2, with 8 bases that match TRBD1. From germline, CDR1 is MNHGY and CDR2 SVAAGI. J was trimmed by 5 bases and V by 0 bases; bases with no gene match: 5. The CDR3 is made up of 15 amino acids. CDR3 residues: CASSYSQGAPYGYTF. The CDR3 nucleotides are TGTGCCAGCAGTTATTCCCAGGGGGCTCCGTATGGCTACACCTTC.

The CDR3 spells CASSVVPLDRGTEAFF. The CDR3, as DNA: TGTGCCAGCAGCGTTGTCCCACTGGACAGGGGCACTGAAGCTTTCTTT. The chain links TRBV9 to TRBJ1-1; 9 bases line up with TRBD1. The CDR3 runs to 16 residues. The V gene end was trimmed by 2 bases and the J gene end by 4 bases; junction bases not matched to a gene: 9. CDR1 and CDR2 from the germline V gene are SGDLS and YYNGEE.